This T cell receptor beta chain was recovered during a study of cytomegalovirus exposure and HLA in healthy donors. The study, taken as a whole, reports: In vitro work confirmed that three CMV-associated chains recognize CMV antigens.

V lost 7 bases and J lost 4; bases outside the gene matches: 3. There are 12 residues in the CDR3. In germline, CDR1 is SNHLY, CDR2 FYNNEI. Repertoires were generated with immunoSEQ multiplex PCR, while TCRdb's copy carries only in-frame clones and drops some. The table shows 150,000 or so clones, with approximately 86% occurring only once. This clone was counted a single time. Its antigen remains unidentified. This clonotype was obtained from a young man in good health and CMV-seropositive. The chain couples TRBV2 to TRBJ1-2; 7 nucleotides agree with TRBD1. The sequenced material came from PBMCs. This CDR3 is CASTEGAYGYTF. CDR3 DNA sequence: TGTGCCAGCACCGAGGGGGCCTATGGCTACACCTTC.